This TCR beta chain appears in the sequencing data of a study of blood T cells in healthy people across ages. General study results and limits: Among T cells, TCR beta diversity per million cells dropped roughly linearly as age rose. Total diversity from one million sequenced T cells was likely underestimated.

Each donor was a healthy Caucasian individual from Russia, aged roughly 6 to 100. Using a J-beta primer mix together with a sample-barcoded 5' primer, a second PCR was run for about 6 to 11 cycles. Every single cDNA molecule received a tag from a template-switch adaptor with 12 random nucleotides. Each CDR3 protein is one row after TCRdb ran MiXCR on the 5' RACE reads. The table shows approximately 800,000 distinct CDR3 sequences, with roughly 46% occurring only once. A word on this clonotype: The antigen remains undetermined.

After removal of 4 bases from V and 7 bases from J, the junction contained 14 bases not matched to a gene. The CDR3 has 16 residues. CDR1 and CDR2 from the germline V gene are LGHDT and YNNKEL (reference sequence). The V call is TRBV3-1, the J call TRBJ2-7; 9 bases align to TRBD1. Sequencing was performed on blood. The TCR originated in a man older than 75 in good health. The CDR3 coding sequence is TGTGCCAGCAGCCCGATACCGGGACAGGGTTCAGGAGAGCAGTACTTC. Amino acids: CASSPIPGQGSGEQYF.